In its sample, the clone carrying this T cell receptor beta chain was seen a few times. The germline CDR1 and CDR2 sequences are MDHEN and SYDVKM. There are 19 residues in the CDR3. Unmatched junction bases numbered 19, after V lost 7 bases and J lost 0 bases. A library of TCRbeta sequences, prepared with unique molecular identifiers, was generated. TCRdb re-analysed the PCR reads in MiXCR, keeping a single row per CDR3 protein. The sample records approximately 500,000 distinct CDR3 sequences, approximately 30% being singletons. The data are from a study of T-cell reconstitution after alpha-beta-depleted transplantation in children.

This chain uses TRBV28 with TRBJ2-3; 7 bases map to TRBD2. Sample: PBMCs, taken before TCRalphabeta/CD19-depleted stem cell transplant. This receptor was taken from a boy in the first two years of life with Wiskott-Aldrich syndrome, due to receive a stem cell transplant. The CDR3 region is CASTPAAGDPIWSTDTQYF. The CDR3 DNA sequence: TGTGCCAGCACCCCCGCGGCGGGGGACCCTATTTGGAGCACAGATACGCAGTATTTT.